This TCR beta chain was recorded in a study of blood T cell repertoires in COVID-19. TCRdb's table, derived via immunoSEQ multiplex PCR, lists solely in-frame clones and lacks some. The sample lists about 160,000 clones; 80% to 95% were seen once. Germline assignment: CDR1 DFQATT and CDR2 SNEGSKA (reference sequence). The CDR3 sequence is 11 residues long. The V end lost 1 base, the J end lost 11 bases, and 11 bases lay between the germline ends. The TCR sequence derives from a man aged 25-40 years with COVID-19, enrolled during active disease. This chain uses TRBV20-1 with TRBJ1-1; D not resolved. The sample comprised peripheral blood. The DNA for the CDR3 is TGCAGTGCTAGAGGACCCTCGGGGGCTTTCTTT. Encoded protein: CSARGPSGAFF.